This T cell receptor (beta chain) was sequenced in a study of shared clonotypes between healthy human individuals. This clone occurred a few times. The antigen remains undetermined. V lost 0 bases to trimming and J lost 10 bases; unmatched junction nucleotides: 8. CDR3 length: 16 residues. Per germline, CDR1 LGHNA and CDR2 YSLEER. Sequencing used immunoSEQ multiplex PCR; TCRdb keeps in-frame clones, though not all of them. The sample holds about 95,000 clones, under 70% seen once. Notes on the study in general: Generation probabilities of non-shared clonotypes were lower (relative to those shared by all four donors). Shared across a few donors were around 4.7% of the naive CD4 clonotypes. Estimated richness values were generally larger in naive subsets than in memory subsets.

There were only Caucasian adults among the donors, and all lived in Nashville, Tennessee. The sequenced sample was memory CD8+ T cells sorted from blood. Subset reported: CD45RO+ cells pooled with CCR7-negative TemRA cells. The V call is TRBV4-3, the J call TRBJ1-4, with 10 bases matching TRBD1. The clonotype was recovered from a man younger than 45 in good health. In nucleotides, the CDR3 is TGCGCCAGCAGCCAAGATGCCGGGACAGGGGAAGGAAAACTGTTTTTT. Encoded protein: CASSQDAGTGEGKLFF.